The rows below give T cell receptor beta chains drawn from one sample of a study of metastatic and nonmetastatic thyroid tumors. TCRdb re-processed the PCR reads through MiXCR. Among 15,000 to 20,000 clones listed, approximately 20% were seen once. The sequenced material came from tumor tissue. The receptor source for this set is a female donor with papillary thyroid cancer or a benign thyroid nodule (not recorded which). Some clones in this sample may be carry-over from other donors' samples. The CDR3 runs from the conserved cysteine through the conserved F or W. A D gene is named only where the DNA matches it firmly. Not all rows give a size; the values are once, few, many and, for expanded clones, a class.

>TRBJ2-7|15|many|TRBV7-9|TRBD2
CASSLAGGRAYEQYF
TGTGCCAGCAGCTTAGCGGGCGGGAGGGCCTACGAGCAGTACTTC
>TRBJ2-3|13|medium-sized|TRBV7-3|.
CASSWTNTDTQYF
TGTGCCAGCAGCTGGACAAACACAGATACGCAGTATTTT
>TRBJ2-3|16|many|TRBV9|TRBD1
CASSVGSGGASDTQYF
TGTGCCAGCAGCGTAGGATCAGGGGGCGCCTCAGATACGCAGTATTTT
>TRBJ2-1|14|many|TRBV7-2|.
CASSLELARNEQFF
TGTGCCAGCAGCTTAGAGCTGGCGAGAAATGAGCAGTTCTTC
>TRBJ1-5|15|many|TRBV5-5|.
CASSLDGAKAQPQHF
TGTGCCAGCAGCTTGGATGGGGCAAAAGCGCAGCCCCAGCATTTT
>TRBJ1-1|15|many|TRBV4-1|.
CASSQGPEMNTEAFF
TGCGCCAGCAGCCAAGGTCCGGAAATGAACACTGAAGCTTTCTTT
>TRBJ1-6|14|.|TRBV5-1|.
CASSLPTGDSPLHF
TGCGCCAGCAGCCTCCCGACAGGCGATTCACCCCTCCACTTT
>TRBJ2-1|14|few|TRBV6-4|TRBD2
CASSEGTSGNEQFF
TGTGCCAGCAGTGAGGGGACTAGCGGCAATGAGCAGTTCTTC
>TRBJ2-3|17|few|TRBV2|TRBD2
CASQGLAGVGSTDTQYF
TGTGCCAGTCAAGGACTAGCGGGAGTGGGGAGCACAGATACGCAGTATTTT
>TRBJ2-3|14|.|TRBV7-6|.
CASSLAGGTDTQYF
TGTGCCAGCAGCTTAGCGGGAGGTACAGATACGCAGTATTTT
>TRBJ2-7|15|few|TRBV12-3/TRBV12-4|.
CASILTPGTRHEQYF
TGTGCCAGCATTTTAACCCCCGGGACGCGACACGAGCAGTACTTC
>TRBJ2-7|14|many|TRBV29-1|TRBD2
CSVEDLAGGDEQYF
TGCAGCGTTGAAGACCTAGCGGGAGGGGATGAGCAGTACTTC
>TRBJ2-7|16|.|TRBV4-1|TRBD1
CASSPLVAGQDYEQYF
TGCGCCAGCAGCCCCCTTGTTGCGGGACAGGACTACGAGCAGTACTTC
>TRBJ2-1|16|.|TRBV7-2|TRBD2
CASSLAGLADDNEQFF
TGTGCCAGCAGCTTAGCCGGACTAGCGGATGACAATGAGCAGTTCTTC
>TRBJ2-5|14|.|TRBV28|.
CASSSPDTPGTQYF
TGTGCCAGCAGTTCACCAGACACTCCGGGGACCCAGTACTTC
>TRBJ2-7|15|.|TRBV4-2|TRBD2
CASSHPQTSGSEQYF
TGTGCCAGCAGCCATCCTCAGACTAGCGGGTCCGAGCAGTACTTC
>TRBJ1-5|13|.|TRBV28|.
CAGTAHSGQPQHF
TGTGCCGGGACGGCCCACTCGGGGCAGCCCCAGCATTTT
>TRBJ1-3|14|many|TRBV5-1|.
CASSLEGSGNTIYF
TGCGCCAGCAGCTTGGAAGGATCTGGAAACACCATATATTTT
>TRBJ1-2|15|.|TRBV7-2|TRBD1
CASSFSSGTAHGYTF
TGTGCCAGCAGCTTCTCCTCCGGGACAGCCCATGGCTACACCTTC
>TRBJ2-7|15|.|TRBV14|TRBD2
CASSQGFRGSSEQYF
TGTGCCAGCAGCCAAGGTTTCCGCGGGAGTTCCGAGCAGTACTTC
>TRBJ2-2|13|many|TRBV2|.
CASRLHDTGELFF
TGTGCCAGCAGGCTACATGACACCGGGGAGCTGTTTTTT
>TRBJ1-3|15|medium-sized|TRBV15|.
CATSRDRGTGNTIYF
TGTGCCACCAGCAGAGATAGAGGGACTGGAAACACCATATATTTT
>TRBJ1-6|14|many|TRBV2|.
CASSLEGSLSPLHF
TGTGCCAGCAGTTTGGAGGGTTCCTTGTCACCCCTCCACTTT
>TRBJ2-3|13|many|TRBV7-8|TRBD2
CASGETSPDTQYF
TGTGCCAGCGGCGAGACTAGCCCAGATACGCAGTATTTT
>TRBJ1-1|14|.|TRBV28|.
CASSSQGLNTEAFF
TGTGCCAGCAGTTCACAGGGTTTAAACACTGAAGCTTTCTTT
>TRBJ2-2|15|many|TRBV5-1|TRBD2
CASSLAGVNTGELFF
TGCGCCAGCAGCTTAGCGGGAGTAAACACCGGGGAGCTGTTTTTT